These T cell receptor beta chains were read from a single sample in a study of blood T cell repertoires in COVID-19. Generated by immunoSEQ multiplex PCR, the TCRdb table keeps only in-frame clones and is missing some. The table has approximately 500,000 clones, 85% to 90% seen once. Source material: peripheral blood. Source of these receptors: a man between 18 and 35 years old with COVID-19, enrolled during active disease. CDR3s include the opening cysteine and the closing phenylalanine or tryptophan. Each record gives: clone size, D gene, J gene, V gene, CDR3 DNA, CDR3 protein. The D gene is left open where the match is weak. Only some rows state a clone size, as once, few, many or a class for expanded clones.

clone size: -; D gene: -; J gene: TRBJ1-1; V gene: TRBV7-9; CDR3 DNA: TGTGCCAGCAGCTTAGGGAGGACGAACACTGAAGCTTTCTTT; CDR3 protein: CASSLGRTNTEAFF
clone size: -; D gene: TRBD2; J gene: TRBJ2-7; V gene: TRBV18; CDR3 DNA: TGTGCCAGCTCATCCACTAGCGGAATAAACTACGAGCAGTACTTC; CDR3 protein: CASSSTSGINYEQYF
clone size: -; D gene: -; J gene: TRBJ1-6; V gene: TRBV13; CDR3 DNA: TGTGCCAGCAGCTTAGTGGGGAGCTCCTATAATTCACCCCTCCACTTT; CDR3 protein: CASSLVGSSYNSPLHF
clone size: -; D gene: -; J gene: TRBJ1-1; V gene: TRBV9; CDR3 DNA: TGTGCCAGCAGCGTACGACAGGCTAACACTGAAGCTTTCTTT; CDR3 protein: CASSVRQANTEAFF
clone size: -; D gene: TRBD1; J gene: TRBJ2-5; V gene: TRBV18; CDR3 DNA: TGTGCCAGCTCACCACGACAGGGGAGGCAAGAGACCCAGTACTTC; CDR3 protein: CASSPRQGRQETQYF
clone size: -; D gene: -; J gene: TRBJ2-5; V gene: TRBV7-9; CDR3 DNA: TGTGCCAGCAGCCCAAGCGGACAGAGCCAAGAGACCCAGTACTTC; CDR3 protein: CASSPSGQSQETQYF
clone size: -; D gene: -; J gene: TRBJ2-1; V gene: TRBV5-5; CDR3 DNA: TGTGCCAGCAGCTTGAGTTCGAGCTCCTACAATGAGCAGTTCTTC; CDR3 protein: CASSLSSSSYNEQFF
clone size: -; D gene: TRBD2; J gene: TRBJ2-5; V gene: TRBV18; CDR3 DNA: TGTGCCAGCTCACCCTCGGGGGGGGCCGTTTTGGAGACCCAGTACTTC; CDR3 protein: CASSPSGGAVLETQYF
clone size: -; D gene: -; J gene: TRBJ2-7; V gene: TRBV7-8; CDR3 DNA: TGTGCCAGCAGCATCGCGGGTTCGAGCGAGCAGTACTTC; CDR3 protein: CASSIAGSSEQYF
clone size: -; D gene: -; J gene: TRBJ2-3; V gene: TRBV5-5; CDR3 DNA: TGTGCCAGCAGCTTGCGGGCAGGGGTCCCGGATACGCAGTATTTT; CDR3 protein: CASSLRAGVPDTQYF
clone size: once; D gene: -; J gene: TRBJ1-2; V gene: TRBV6-5; CDR3 DNA: TGTGCCGGCCTTGGCGGGGCATCCTATGGCTACACCTTC; CDR3 protein: CAGLGGASYGYTF
clone size: -; D gene: -; J gene: TRBJ1-1; V gene: TRBV2; CDR3 DNA: TGTGCCAGCAGTGAGGGGAGATACACTGAAGCTTTCTTT; CDR3 protein: CASSEGRYTEAFF
clone size: -; D gene: TRBD1; J gene: TRBJ2-4; V gene: TRBV30; CDR3 DNA: TGTGCCTGGAGTTGGAACTTGGACAGGGGGGCCAAAAACATTCAGTACTTC; CDR3 protein: CAWSWNLDRGAKNIQYF
clone size: -; D gene: TRBD2; J gene: TRBJ2-2; V gene: TRBV3-1/TRBV3-2; CDR3 DNA: TGTGCCAGCAGTCATAGGGAGGGAACCGGGGAGCTGTTTTTT; CDR3 protein: CASSHREGTGELFF
clone size: -; D gene: -; J gene: TRBJ1-2; V gene: TRBV21-1; CDR3 DNA: TGTGCCAGCAGCAAAAGGGGGACAGGGGGTAACTATGGCTACACCTTC; CDR3 protein: CASSKRGTGGNYGYTF
clone size: -; D gene: -; J gene: TRBJ2-7; V gene: TRBV30; CDR3 DNA: TGTGCCTGGAGTGTACCTGAGGGGGTTAGGTACGAGCAGTACTTC; CDR3 protein: CAWSVPEGVRYEQYF
clone size: -; D gene: -; J gene: TRBJ2-5; V gene: TRBV6-6; CDR3 DNA: TGTGCCAGCAGTTACTCACAGGACCAAGAGACCCAGTACTTC; CDR3 protein: CASSYSQDQETQYF
clone size: -; D gene: -; J gene: TRBJ2-5; V gene: TRBV19; CDR3 DNA: TGTGCCAGTAGTATAGGGTCCAGGGGAAGGGAGACCCAGTACTTC; CDR3 protein: CASSIGSRGRETQYF
clone size: -; D gene: TRBD1; J gene: TRBJ2-3; V gene: TRBV6-5; CDR3 DNA: TGTGCCAGCAAATCCGGGACAGGGGGTACGGATACGCAGTATTTT; CDR3 protein: CASKSGTGGTDTQYF
clone size: few; D gene: TRBD2; J gene: TRBJ2-5; V gene: TRBV3-1/TRBV3-2; CDR3 DNA: TGTGCCAGCAAGAGCGGGAGGGCCCATCGGGAGACCCAGTACTTC; CDR3 protein: CASKSGRAHRETQYF
clone size: -; D gene: TRBD1; J gene: TRBJ1-1; V gene: TRBV7-9; CDR3 DNA: TGTGCCAGCAGCTCAGGACAGGGCGTGAACACTGAAGCTTTCTTT; CDR3 protein: CASSSGQGVNTEAFF
clone size: -; D gene: TRBD2; J gene: TRBJ2-7; V gene: TRBV5-1; CDR3 DNA: TGCGCCAGCAGCCCGGGAGGGGGGCCATACGAGCAGTACTTC; CDR3 protein: CASSPGGGPYEQYF
clone size: -; D gene: TRBD1; J gene: TRBJ2-7; V gene: TRBV14; CDR3 DNA: TGTGCCAGCAGCCAAGCCGGGACAGGGGAGTACGAGCAGTACTTC; CDR3 protein: CASSQAGTGEYEQYF
clone size: -; D gene: TRBD1; J gene: TRBJ1-1; V gene: TRBV28; CDR3 DNA: TGTGCCAGCAGTTTATTTCCAGGGGGCGCGGGAGCTTTCTTT; CDR3 protein: CASSLFPGGAGAFF
clone size: -; D gene: TRBD1; J gene: TRBJ2-5; V gene: TRBV10-2; CDR3 DNA: TGCGCCAGCAGACAGGGGCGTGAGGAGACCCAGTACTTC; CDR3 protein: CASRQGREETQYF
clone size: -; D gene: TRBD2; J gene: TRBJ2-3; V gene: TRBV7-8; CDR3 DNA: TGTGCCAGCAGCTATACTAGCGGGGGGACACCAGATACGCAGTATTTT; CDR3 protein: CASSYTSGGTPDTQYF
clone size: -; D gene: -; J gene: TRBJ2-7; V gene: TRBV12-3/TRBV12-4; CDR3 DNA: TGTGCCAGCAGTTTAACAGGGAGCGAGCAGTACTTC; CDR3 protein: CASSLTGSEQYF
clone size: -; D gene: -; J gene: TRBJ2-5; V gene: TRBV5-5; CDR3 DNA: TGTGCCAGCAGCTTGACAGGGCGAATCTCCCAAGAGACCCAGTACTTC; CDR3 protein: CASSLTGRISQETQYF
clone size: -; D gene: -; J gene: TRBJ2-7; V gene: TRBV7-2; CDR3 DNA: TGTGCCAGCAGCTTAGACGAGGTCAGATACTCCTACGAGCAGTACTTC; CDR3 protein: CASSLDEVRYSYEQYF
clone size: -; D gene: -; J gene: TRBJ2-3; V gene: TRBV5-1; CDR3 DNA: TGCGCCAGCAGCTTGGTCGGTCGCACAGATACGCAGTATTTT; CDR3 protein: CASSLVGRTDTQYF
clone size: -; D gene: TRBD2; J gene: TRBJ2-1; V gene: TRBV27; CDR3 DNA: TGTGCCAGCAGTTTATTCGCGGGAGGGCCACATGAGCAGTTCTTC; CDR3 protein: CASSLFAGGPHEQFF
clone size: -; D gene: -; J gene: TRBJ1-1; V gene: TRBV30; CDR3 DNA: TGTGCCTGGAGTAGGCTCAGGTTGAACACTGAAGCTTTCTTT; CDR3 protein: CAWSRLRLNTEAFF
clone size: -; D gene: -; J gene: TRBJ2-3; V gene: TRBV3-1/TRBV3-2; CDR3 DNA: TGTGCCAGCAGCCAACAAGGGGGTTTCTTGCAGTATTTT; CDR3 protein: CASSQQGGFLQYF
clone size: -; D gene: TRBD1; J gene: TRBJ2-7; V gene: TRBV5-1; CDR3 DNA: TGCGCCAGCAGGTATGACAGGGTTAGCGAGCAGTACTTC; CDR3 protein: CASRYDRVSEQYF
clone size: -; D gene: TRBD1; J gene: TRBJ1-1; V gene: TRBV28; CDR3 DNA: TGTGCCAGCAGTCGTAGGACAGGGACTGAAGCTTTCTTT; CDR3 protein: CASSRRTGTEAFF
clone size: -; D gene: TRBD1; J gene: TRBJ2-1; V gene: TRBV3-1/TRBV3-2; CDR3 DNA: TGTGCCAGCAGCCAAGCCGGACAGGGGTACGAGTTCTTC; CDR3 protein: CASSQAGQGYEFF
clone size: -; D gene: TRBD2; J gene: TRBJ2-7; V gene: TRBV7-9; CDR3 DNA: TGTGCCAGCAGCTTAGTAGCGGGGGGTTCCGTAGAGCAGTACTTC; CDR3 protein: CASSLVAGGSVEQYF
clone size: -; D gene: -; J gene: TRBJ2-5; V gene: TRBV7-8; CDR3 DNA: TGTGCCAGCAGCGGGGGGGCCTGGGAGACCCAGTACTTC; CDR3 protein: CASSGGAWETQYF
clone size: -; D gene: -; J gene: TRBJ1-3; V gene: TRBV7-6; CDR3 DNA: TGTGCCAGCAGCCTAGGGTCCAGGGGCAGCTCTGGAAACACCATATATTTT; CDR3 protein: CASSLGSRGSSGNTIYF
clone size: -; D gene: -; J gene: TRBJ2-7; V gene: TRBV5-1; CDR3 DNA: TGCGCCAGCAGCCTCCAGGGGTTCAACGAGCAGTACTTC; CDR3 protein: CASSLQGFNEQYF
clone size: -; D gene: -; J gene: TRBJ1-1; V gene: TRBV21-1; CDR3 DNA: TGTGCCAGCAGCCTCGAAGCTTTCTTT; CDR3 protein: CASSLEAFF
clone size: -; D gene: TRBD1; J gene: TRBJ2-2; V gene: TRBV2; CDR3 DNA: TGTGCCAGCAGGGATCGACAGGGAAATTCGTTCACCGGGGAGCTGTTTTTT; CDR3 protein: CASRDRQGNSFTGELFF
clone size: once; D gene: TRBD1; J gene: TRBJ1-2; V gene: TRBV2; CDR3 DNA: TGTGCCAGGGACGACAGGGGCCGAAACTATGGCTACACCTTC; CDR3 protein: CARDDRGRNYGYTF